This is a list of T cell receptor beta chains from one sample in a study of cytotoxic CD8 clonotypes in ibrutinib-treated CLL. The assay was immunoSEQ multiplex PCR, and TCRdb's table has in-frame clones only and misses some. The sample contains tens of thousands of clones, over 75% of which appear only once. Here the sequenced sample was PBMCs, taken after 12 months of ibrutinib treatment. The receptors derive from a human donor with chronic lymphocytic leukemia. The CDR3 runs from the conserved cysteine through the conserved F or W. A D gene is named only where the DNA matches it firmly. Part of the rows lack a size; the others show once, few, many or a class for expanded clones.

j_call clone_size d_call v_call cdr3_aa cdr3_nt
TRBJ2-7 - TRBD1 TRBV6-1 CASSERTGYSYEQYF TGTGCCAGCAGTGAGCGGACAGGATACTCCTACGAGCAGTACTTC
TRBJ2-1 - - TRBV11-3 CASSFRVEYEQFF TGTGCCAGCAGTTTTCGGGTAGAGTATGAGCAGTTCTTC
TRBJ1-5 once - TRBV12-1 CASSFGGDRAERQPQHF TGTGCCAGCAGCTTTGGGGGGGACAGGGCGGAACGTCAGCCCCAGCATTTT
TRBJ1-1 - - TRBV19 CASRKDRSVNTEAFF TGTGCCAGTAGGAAGGACCGTAGTGTGAACACTGAAGCTTTCTTT
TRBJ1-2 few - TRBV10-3 CAISDQMTGSNGYTF TGTGCCATCAGTGACCAGATGACAGGATCGAATGGCTACACCTTC
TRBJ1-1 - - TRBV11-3 CASSFLSSNTEAFF TGTGCCAGCAGCTTCTTGTCGTCGAACACTGAAGCTTTCTTT
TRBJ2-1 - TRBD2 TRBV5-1 CASSLERLAGGLNEQFF TGCGCCAGCAGCTTGGAAAGACTAGCGGGAGGTCTCAATGAGCAGTTCTTC
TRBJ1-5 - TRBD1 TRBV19 CASSTLTGEPQHF TGTGCCAGTAGTACCCTTACAGGGGAACCCCAGCATTTT
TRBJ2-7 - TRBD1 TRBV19 CASSSQGSHRYEQYF TGTGCCAGTAGTTCACAGGGGTCACATAGGTACGAGCAGTACTTC
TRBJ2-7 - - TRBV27 CASSMDYSYEQYF TGTGCCAGCAGTATGGACTACTCCTACGAGCAGTACTTC
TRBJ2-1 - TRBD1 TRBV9 CASSPPRGHIGLQFF TGTGCCAGCAGCCCACCGAGGGGGCATATTGGTTTGCAGTTCTTC
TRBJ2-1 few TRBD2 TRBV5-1 CASSLGGSSHEQFF TGCGCCAGCAGCTTGGGCGGGAGTTCTCATGAGCAGTTCTTC
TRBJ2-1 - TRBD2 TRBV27 CASRGLAGGDDEQFF TGTGCCAGCAGGGGGCTAGCGGGAGGCGACGATGAGCAGTTCTTC
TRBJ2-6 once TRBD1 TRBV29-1 CSVGGQGTGANVLTF TGCAGCGTTGGGGGACAGGGGACGGGGGCCAACGTCCTGACTTTC
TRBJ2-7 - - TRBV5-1 CASSLESGTDAYEQYF TGCGCCAGCAGCTTGGAATCCGGGACCGACGCCTACGAGCAGTACTTC
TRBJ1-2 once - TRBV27 CASSLTGGRNYGYTF TGTGCCAGCAGTTTAACGGGAGGACGGAACTATGGCTACACCTTC
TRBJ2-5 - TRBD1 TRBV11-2 CASSLGGQGVETQYF TGTGCCAGCAGCTTAGGTGGACAGGGGGTAGAGACCCAGTACTTC
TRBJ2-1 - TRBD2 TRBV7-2 CASSLTSGRAPYNEQFF TGTGCCAGCAGCTTAACTAGCGGGAGGGCCCCCTACAATGAGCAGTTCTTC
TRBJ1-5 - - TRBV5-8 CASSSGLQYSNQPQHF TGTGCCAGCAGCTCCGGCCTACAATATAGCAATCAGCCCCAGCATTTT
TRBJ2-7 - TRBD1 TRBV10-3 CAIELGQGKHEQYF TGTGCCATTGAATTGGGACAGGGGAAACACGAGCAGTACTTC
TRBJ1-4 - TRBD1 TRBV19 CASSRGQGWNEKLFF TGTGCCAGTAGTAGGGGACAGGGATGGAATGAAAAACTGTTTTTT
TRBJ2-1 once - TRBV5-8 CASNDRIIGIEQFF TGTGCCAGCAACGATCGGATCATAGGGATTGAGCAGTTCTTC
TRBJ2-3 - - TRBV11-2 CASSSGPSTDTQYF TGTGCCAGCAGCTCGGGACCCAGCACAGATACGCAGTATTTT
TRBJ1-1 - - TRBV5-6 CASSLARGYLNTEAFF TGTGCCAGCAGCTTGGCGAGGGGGTACTTGAACACTGAAGCTTTCTTT
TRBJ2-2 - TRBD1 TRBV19 CASSKTGQGNTGELFF TGTGCCAGTAGTAAGACGGGACAGGGGAACACCGGGGAGCTGTTTTTT
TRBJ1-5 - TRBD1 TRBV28 CASSGVQGVFAEPQHF TGTGCCAGCAGTGGGGTTCAGGGGGTCTTTGCTGAGCCCCAGCATTTT
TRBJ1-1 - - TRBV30 CAWSGQILSGAFF TGTGCCTGGAGCGGTCAGATCTTATCCGGAGCTTTCTTT
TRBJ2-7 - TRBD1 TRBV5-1 CASSLHQFARDRVYEQYF TGCGCCAGCAGCTTGCATCAATTTGCCCGGGACAGGGTCTACGAGCAGTACTTC
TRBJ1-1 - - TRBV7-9 CASSLAGAAYTEAFF TGTGCCAGCAGCTTAGCGGGGGCCGCGTACACTGAAGCTTTCTTT
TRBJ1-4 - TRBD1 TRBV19 CASSDRGLNEKLFF TGTGCCAGTAGCGACAGGGGGCTAAATGAAAAACTGTTTTTT
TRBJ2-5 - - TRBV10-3 CAISERGDRRQETQYF TGTGCCATCAGTGAGCGGGGGGACAGGCGGCAAGAGACCCAGTACTTC
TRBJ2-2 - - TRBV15 CATSKGRTNTGELFF TGTGCCACCAGCAAAGGGAGAACGAACACCGGGGAGCTGTTTTTT